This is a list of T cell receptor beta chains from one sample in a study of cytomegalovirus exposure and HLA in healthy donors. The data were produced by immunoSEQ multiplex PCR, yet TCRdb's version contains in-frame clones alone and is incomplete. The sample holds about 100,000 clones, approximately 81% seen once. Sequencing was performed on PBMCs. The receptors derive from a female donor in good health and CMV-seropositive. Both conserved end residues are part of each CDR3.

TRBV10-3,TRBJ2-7,CAISEEGAGTTREQYF
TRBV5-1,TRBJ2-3,CASSWQDRGLATGGDTQYF
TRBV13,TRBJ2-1,CASSRLAGGPFDNEQFF
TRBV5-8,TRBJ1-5,CASSLTGLQQPQHF
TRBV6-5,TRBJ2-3,CASSRQGVTDTQYF
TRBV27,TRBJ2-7,CASSLVQTPYEQYF
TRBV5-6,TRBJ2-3,CASSLSASRSTDTQYF
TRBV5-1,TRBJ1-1,CASSLTGGLNTEAFF
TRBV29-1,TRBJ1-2,CSVVGGGQGAVGYTF
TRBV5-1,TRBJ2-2,CASSYEGATGELFF
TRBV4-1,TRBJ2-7,CASSAGQGSSYEQYF
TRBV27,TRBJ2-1,CAGTPYGGSFSQFF
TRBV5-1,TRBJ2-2,CASSLWAGANTGELFF
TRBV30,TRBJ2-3,CAWSGGPVDTQYF
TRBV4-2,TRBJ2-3,CASSQGRGTSLTDTQYF
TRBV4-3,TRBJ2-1,CASSQGSGVLYNEQFF
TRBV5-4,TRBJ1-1,CASSPFPTGDTEAFF
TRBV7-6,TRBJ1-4,CASNIGTGNEKLFF
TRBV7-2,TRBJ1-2,CASSLTRGQGYGYTF
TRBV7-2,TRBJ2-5,CASSSFVSEVQYF
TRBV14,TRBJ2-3,CASSQDWERTDTQYF
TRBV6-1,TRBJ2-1,CASTAGLAGDTEQFF
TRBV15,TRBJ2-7,CATSRGPGSYEQYF
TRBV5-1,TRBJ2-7,CASSLEVGSGEQYF
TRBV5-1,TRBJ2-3,CASSLWKTADTQYF
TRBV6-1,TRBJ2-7,CASSVGTGTRDEQYF
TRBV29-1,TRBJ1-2,CSAGGRDSHTYGYTF
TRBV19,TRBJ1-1,CASSRSGTGANTEAFF
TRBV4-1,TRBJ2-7,CASSQVQVAYEQYF
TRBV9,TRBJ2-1,CASSSWTGDEQFF
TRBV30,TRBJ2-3,CAWSGRQRWTDTQYF
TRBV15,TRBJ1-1,CATSRGASLFAAFF
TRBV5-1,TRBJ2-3,CASSLGGAGDTQYF
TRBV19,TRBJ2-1,CASSPGTGIGNEQFF
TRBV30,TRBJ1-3,CAWSYGSGNTIYF
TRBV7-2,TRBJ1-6,CASSSGQGGNSPLHF
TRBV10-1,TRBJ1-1,CASICTEAFF
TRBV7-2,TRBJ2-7,CASSHPGLAHEQYF
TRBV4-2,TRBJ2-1,CASRGGRYYNEQFF
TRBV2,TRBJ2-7,CASRTGTSGGGPAQYF
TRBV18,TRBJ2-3,CASSPAGLNTDTQYF
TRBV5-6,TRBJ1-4,CASSRYRGPNEKLFF
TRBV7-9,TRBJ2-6,CSSSLGTGHSGANVLTF
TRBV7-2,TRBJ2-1,CASSLASGTGSGYNEQFF